The source of this TCR beta chain is a study of stem cell transplantation in POMP-related autoinflammatory disease. The study, taken as a whole, reports: In patients with PRAID, every analyzed T-cell subset tended to show lower diversity and higher clonality. Fewer unique TRB V-J gene pairings were identified in patients with PRAID.

This table comes from immunoSEQ multiplex PCR, and its TCRdb copy is limited to in-frame clones, with some not included. This sample has about 11,000 clones, with around 86% found just once. J was trimmed by 2 bases and V by 3 bases; bases with no gene match: 1. This CDR3 is built from 12 residues. Looked up from germline, CDR1 is GTSNPN and CDR2 is SVGIG (reference sequence). Worth noting for this clone: The target antigen is unknown.

The rearrangement uses TRBV30 and TRBJ2-7, with TRBD1 matching 7 bases. The receptor comes from a human donor with POMP-related autoinflammation and immune dysregulation (PRAID). Sequenced here: CD8+ T cells from PBMCs, sampled before stem cell transplantation. This CDR3 reads CAWSGTAYEQYF. As DNA, the CDR3 is TGTGCCTGGAGCGGGACAGCCTACGAGCAGTACTTC.